This TCR beta chain was sequenced in a study of shared clonotypes between healthy human individuals. All donors qualified as healthy HIV-negative adults and had experienced no recent acute infections or vaccinations. Subsets obtained from CD4+ cells comprised CD45RA+ naive and CD45RA-negative memory cells. Assay: immunoSEQ multiplex PCR; the TCRdb copy retains only in-frame clones and omits some. Among 2 million to 2.5 million clones listed, approximately 93% were seen once. Looked up from germline, CDR1 is MNHEY and CDR2 is SVGAGI. The CDR3 runs 13 residues. V was shortened by 5 bases and J by 15 bases, with 20 bases between the two germline ends.

The sample consisted of naive CD4+ T cells from PBMCs. The subset denotes: CD45RA+ positively selected. This clonotype originated in a man younger than 35 in good health. Some clones in this sample may be carry-over from other donors' samples. The V and J genes are TRBV6-5 and TRBJ2-1; TRBD1 is a possible D gene (6 bases). Written as DNA, the CDR3 is TGTGCCAGCAGTCGCGGAGAAGGGGGAACCCCGTTCTTC. Translated, it gives CASSRGEGGTPFF.